One T cell receptor (beta chain) is described in this entry. Germline CDR1 is SGHAT and CDR2 is FQNNGV. The CDR3 sequence is 15 residues long. Losses at the gene ends were 5 bases for V and 1 base for J; bases not matched to a gene: 4. This record comes from a study of T-cell reconstitution after alpha-beta-depleted transplantation in children. Construction of the TCRbeta library involved unique molecular identifiers. TCRdb re-called the PCR reads with MiXCR, one entry per CDR3 protein. The sample has 640,000 or so distinct CDR3 sequences, over 15% seen once; the top ten hold approximately 1%. Sequencing was performed on PBMCs from the stem cell graft donor, taken from the stem cell graft. This rearrangement joins TRBV11-2 to TRBJ2-1, with 8 bases fitting TRBD2. The clonotype was recovered from a human donor who donated a stem cell graft to a child with acute myeloid leukemia. In nucleotides, the CDR3 is TGTGCCAGCAGCCCCGAGCGGGGGTCCTACAATGAGCAGTTCTTC. It is translated as CASSPERGSYNEQFF.